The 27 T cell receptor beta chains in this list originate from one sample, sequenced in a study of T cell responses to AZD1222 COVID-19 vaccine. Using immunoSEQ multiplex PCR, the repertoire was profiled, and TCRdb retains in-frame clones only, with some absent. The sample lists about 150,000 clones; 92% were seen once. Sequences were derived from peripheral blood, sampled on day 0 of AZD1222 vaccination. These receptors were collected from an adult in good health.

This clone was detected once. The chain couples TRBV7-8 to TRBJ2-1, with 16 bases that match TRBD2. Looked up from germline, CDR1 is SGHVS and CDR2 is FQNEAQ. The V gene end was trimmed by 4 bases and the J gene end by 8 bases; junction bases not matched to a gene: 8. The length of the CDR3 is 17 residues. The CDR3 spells CASSSGLAGGPWYEQFF. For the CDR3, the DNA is TGTGCCAGCAGCTCGGGACTAGCGGGAGGGCCTTGGTATGAGCAGTTCTTC.

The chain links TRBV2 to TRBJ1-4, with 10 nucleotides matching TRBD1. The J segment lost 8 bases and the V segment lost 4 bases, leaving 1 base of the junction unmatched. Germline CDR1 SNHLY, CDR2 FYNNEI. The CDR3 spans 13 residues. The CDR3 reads CASSGTGGEKLFF. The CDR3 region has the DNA TGTGCCAGCAGTGGGACAGGGGGGGAAAAACTGTTTTTT.

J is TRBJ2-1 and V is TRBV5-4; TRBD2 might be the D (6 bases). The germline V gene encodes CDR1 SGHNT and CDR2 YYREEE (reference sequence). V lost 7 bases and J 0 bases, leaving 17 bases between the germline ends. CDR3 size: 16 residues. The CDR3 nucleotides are TGTGCCAGCTTAAGGGCGGGATGGGGCTCCTACAATGAGCAGTTCTTC. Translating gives CASLRAGWGSYNEQFF.

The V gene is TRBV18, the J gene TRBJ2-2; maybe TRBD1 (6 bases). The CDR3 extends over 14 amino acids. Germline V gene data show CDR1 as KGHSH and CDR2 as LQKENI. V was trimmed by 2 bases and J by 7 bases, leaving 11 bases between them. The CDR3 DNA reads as TGTGCCAGCTCACCAACGACAGGAGTCGGGGAGCTGTTTTTT. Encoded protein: CASSPTTGVGELFF.

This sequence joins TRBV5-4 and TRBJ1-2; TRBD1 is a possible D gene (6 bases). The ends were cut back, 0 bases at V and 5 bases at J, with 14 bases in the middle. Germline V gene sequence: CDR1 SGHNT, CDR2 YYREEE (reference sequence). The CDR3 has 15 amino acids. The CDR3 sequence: CASSLATGWGYGYTF. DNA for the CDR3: TGTGCCAGCAGCTTGGCAACAGGGTGGGGTTATGGCTACACCTTC.

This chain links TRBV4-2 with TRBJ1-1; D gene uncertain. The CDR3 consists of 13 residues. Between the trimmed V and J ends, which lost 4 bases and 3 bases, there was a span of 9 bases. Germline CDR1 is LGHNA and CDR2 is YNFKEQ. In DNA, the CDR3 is TGTGCCAGCAGCCCGACCGATTACACTGAAGCTTTCTTT. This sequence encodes CASSPTDYTEAFF.

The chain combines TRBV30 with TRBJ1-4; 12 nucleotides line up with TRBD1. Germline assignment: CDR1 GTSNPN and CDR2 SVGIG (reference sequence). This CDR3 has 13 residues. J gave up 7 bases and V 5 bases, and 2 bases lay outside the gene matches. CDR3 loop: CAWGTGGFEKLFF. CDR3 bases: TGTGCCTGGGGGACAGGGGGCTTTGAAAAACTGTTTTTT.

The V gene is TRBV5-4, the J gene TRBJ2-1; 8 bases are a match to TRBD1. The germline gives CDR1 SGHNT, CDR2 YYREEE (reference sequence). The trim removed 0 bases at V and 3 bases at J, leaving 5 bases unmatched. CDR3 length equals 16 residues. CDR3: CASSLGAGQDYNEQFF. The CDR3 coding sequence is TGTGCCAGCAGCTTGGGGGCGGGACAGGACTACAATGAGCAGTTCTTC.

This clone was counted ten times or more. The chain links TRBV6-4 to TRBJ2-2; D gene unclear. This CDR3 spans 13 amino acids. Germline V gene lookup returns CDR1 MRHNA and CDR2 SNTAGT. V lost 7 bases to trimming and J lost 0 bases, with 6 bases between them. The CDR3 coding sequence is TGTGCCAGCAAGGCTCCGAACACCGGGGAGCTGTTTTTT. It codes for CASKAPNTGELFF.

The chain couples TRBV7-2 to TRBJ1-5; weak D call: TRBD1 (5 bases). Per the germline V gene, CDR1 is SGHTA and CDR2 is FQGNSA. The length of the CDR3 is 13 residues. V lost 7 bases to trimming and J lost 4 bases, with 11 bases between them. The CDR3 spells CASTKTANQPQHF. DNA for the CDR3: TGTGCCAGCACCAAGACAGCTAATCAGCCCCAGCATTTT. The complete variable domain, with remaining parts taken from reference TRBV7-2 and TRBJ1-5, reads GAGVSQSPSNKVTEKGKDVELRCDPISGHTALYWYRQSLGQGLEFLIYFQGNSAPDKSGLPSDRFSAERTGGSVSTLTIQRTQQEDSAVYLCASTKTANQPQHFGDGTRLSIL.

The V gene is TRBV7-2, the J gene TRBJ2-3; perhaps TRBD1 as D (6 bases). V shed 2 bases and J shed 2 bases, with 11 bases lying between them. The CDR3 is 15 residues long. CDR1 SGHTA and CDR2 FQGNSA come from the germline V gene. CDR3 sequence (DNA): TGTGCCAGCAGCTTAAGTGACAGGCCCACAGATACGCAGTATTTT. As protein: CASSLSDRPTDTQYF.

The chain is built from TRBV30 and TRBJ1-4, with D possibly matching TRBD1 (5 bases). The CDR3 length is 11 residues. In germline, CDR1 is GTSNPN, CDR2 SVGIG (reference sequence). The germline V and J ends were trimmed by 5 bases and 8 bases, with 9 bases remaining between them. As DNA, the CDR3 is TGTGCCTGGGGGACTGCAGAAAAACTGTTTTTT. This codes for CAWGTAEKLFF.

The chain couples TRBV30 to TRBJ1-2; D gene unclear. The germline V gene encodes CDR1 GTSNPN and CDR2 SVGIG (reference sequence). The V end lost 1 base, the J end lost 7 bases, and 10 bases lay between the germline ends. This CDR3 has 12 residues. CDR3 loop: CAWSESVSGYTF. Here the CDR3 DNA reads TGTGCCTGGAGTGAGTCTGTGAGTGGCTACACCTTC.

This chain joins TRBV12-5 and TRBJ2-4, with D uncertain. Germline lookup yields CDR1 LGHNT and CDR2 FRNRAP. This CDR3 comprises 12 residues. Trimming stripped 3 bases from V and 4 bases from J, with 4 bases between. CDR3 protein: CASGLDKNIQYF. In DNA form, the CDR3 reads TGTGCTAGTGGTTTAGATAAAAACATTCAGTACTTC.

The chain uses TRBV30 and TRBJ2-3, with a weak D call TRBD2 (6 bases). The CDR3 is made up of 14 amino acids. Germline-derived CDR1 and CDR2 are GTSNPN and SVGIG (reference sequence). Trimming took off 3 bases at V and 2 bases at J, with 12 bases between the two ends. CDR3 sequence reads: CAWRVGRDTDTQYF. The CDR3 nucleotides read TGTGCCTGGAGAGTTGGGCGGGACACAGATACGCAGTATTTT.

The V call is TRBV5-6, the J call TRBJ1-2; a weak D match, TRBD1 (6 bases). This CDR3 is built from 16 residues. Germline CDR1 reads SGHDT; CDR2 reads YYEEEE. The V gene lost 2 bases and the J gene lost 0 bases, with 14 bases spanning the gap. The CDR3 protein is CASSLARQEANYGYTF. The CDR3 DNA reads TGTGCCAGCAGCTTAGCGAGACAGGAAGCTAACTATGGCTACACCTTC.

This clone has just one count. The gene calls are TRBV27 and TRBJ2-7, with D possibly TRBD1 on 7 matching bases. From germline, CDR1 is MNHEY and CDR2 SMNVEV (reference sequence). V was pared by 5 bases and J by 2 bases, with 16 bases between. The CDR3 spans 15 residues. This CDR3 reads CASSRTAGQPYEQYF. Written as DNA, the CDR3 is TGTGCCAGCAGTCGCACTGCGGGACAGCCCTACGAGCAGTACTTC.

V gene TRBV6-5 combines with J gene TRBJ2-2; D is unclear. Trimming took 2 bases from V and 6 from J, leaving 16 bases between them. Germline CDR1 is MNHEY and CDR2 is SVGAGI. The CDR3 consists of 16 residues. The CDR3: CASSYRTRIRAGELFF. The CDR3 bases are TGTGCCAGCAGTTACCGAACCCGTATTCGGGCCGGGGAGCTGTTTTTT.

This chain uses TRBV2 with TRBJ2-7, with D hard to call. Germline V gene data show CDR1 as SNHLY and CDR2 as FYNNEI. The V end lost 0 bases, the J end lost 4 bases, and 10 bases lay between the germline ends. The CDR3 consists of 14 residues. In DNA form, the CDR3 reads TGTGCCAGCAGTGAAGCGGAGAGCTGGTACGAGCAGTACTTC. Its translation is CASSEAESWYEQYF.

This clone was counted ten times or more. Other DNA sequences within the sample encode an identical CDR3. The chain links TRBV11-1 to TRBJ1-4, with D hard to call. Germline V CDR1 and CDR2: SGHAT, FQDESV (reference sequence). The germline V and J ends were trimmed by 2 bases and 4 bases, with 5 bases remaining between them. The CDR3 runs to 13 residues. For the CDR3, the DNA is TGTGCCAGCAGCTTACAGCTTAATGAAAAACTGTTTTTT. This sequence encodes CASSLQLNEKLFF. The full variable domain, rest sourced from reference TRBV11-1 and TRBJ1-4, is EAEVAQSPRYKITEKSQAVAFWCDPISGHATLYWYRQILGQGPELLVQFQDESVVDDSQLPKDRFSAERLKGVDSTLKIQPAELGDSAMYLCASSLQLNEKLFFGSGTQLSVL.

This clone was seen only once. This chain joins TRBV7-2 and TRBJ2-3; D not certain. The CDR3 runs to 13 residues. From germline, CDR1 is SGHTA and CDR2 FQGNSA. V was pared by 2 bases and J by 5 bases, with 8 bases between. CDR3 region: CASSLIRKDTQYF. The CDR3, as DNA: TGTGCCAGCAGCTTAATCCGAAAAGATACGCAGTATTTT.

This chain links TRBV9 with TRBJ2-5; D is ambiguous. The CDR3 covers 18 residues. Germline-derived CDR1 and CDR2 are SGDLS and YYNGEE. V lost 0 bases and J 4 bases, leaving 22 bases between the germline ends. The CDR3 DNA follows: TGTGCCAGCAGCGTAGGAAATCTTGGTGGCCAGTGGGGAGAGACCCAGTACTTC. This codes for CASSVGNLGGQWGETQYF.

Written as DNA, the CDR3 is TGTGCCAGCAGTGGGACAACAGATACGCAGTATTTT. Translating it yields CASSGTTDTQYF. V usage is TRBV2 and J usage is TRBJ2-3; D is perhaps TRBD1 (5 bases). The CDR3 totals 12 residues. CDR1 and CDR2 (germline): SNHLY, FYNNEI. V was trimmed by 4 bases and J by 3 bases, leaving 5 bases between them.

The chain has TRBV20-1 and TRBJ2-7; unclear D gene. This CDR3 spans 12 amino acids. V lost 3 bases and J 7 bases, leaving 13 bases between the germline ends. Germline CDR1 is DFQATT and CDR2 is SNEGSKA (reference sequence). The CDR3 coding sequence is TGCAGTGCTAGTAGATCCGCCGGGGAGCAGTACTTC. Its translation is CSASRSAGEQYF.

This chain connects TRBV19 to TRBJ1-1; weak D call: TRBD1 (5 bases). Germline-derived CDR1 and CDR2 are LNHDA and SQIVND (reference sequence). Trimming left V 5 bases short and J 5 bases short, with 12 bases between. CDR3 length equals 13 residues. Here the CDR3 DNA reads TGTGCCAGTAGTCCCCAGGGTGGGACTGAAGCTTTCTTT. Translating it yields CASSPQGGTEAFF.

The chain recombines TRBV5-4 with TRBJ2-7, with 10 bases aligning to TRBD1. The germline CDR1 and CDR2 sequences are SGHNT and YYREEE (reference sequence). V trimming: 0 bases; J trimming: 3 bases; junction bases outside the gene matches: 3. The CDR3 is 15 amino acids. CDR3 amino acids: CASSLGGQGSYEQYF. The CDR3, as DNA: TGTGCCAGCAGCTTGGGGGGACAGGGGAGCTACGAGCAGTACTTC.

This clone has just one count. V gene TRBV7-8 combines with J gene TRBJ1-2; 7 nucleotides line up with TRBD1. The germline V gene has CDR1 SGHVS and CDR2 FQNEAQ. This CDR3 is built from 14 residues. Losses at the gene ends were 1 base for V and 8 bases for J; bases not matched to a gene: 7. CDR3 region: CASSLVYQGEGYTF. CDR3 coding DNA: TGTGCCAGCAGCTTAGTATACCAGGGGGAAGGCTACACCTTC.